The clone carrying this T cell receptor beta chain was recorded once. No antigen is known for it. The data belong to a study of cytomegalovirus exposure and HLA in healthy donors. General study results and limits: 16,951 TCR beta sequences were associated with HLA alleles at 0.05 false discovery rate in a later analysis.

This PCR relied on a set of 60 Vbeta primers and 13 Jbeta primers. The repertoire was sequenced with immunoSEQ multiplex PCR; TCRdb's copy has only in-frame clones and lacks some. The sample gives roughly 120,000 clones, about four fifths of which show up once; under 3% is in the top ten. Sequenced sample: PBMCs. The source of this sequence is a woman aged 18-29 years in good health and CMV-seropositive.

CDR3 in amino acids: CASSSPRRGNTEAFF. In DNA form, the CDR3 reads TGTGCCAGCAGTTCCCCGCGGAGGGGGAACACTGAAGCTTTCTTT. The chain employs TRBV27 and TRBJ1-1; a possible D gene is TRBD1 (5 bases). The V end lost 4 bases, the J end lost 1 base, and 13 bases lay between the germline ends. CDR3 length: 15 amino acids. CDR1 and CDR2 from the germline V gene are MNHEY and SMNVEV (reference sequence).